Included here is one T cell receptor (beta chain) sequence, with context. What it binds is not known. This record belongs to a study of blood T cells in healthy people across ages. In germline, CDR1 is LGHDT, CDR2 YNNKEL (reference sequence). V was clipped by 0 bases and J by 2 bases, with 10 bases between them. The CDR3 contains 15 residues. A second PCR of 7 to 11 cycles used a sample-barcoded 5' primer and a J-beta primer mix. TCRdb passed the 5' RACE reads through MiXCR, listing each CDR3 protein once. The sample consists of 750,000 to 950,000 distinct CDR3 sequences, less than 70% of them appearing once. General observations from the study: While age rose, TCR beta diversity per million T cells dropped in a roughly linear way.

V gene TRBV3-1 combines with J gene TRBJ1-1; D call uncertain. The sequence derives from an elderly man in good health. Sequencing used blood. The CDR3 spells CASSQETRANTEAFF. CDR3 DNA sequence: TGTGCCAGCAGCCAAGAGACCCGAGCAAACACTGAAGCTTTCTTT. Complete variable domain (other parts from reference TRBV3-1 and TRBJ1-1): DTAVSQTPKYLVTQMGNDKSIKCEQNLGHDTMYWYKQDSKKFLKIMFSYNNKELIINETVPNRFSPKSPDKAHLNLHINSLELGDSAVYFCASSQETRANTEAFFGQGTRLTVV.